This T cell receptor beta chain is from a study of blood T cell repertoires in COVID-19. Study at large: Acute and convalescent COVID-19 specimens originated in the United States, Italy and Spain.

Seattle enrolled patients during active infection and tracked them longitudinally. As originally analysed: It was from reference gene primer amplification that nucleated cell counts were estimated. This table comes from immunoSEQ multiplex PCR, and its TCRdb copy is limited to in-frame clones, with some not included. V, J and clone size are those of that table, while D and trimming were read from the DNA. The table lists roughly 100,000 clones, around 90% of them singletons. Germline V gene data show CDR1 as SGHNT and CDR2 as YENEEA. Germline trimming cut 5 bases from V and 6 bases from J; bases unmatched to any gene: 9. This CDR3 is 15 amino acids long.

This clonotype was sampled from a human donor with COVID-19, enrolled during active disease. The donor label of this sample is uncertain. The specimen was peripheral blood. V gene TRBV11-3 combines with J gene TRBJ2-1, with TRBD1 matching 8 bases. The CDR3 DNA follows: TGTGCCAGCAGCGAGGACAGGGTTAGGGCCAATGAGCAGTTCTTC. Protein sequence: CASSEDRVRANEQFF. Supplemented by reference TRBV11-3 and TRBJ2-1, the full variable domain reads EAGVVQSPRYKIIEKKQPVAFWCNPISGHNTLYWYLQNLGQGPELLIRYENEEAVDDSQLPKDRFSAERLKGVDSTLKIQPAELGDSAVYLCASSEDRVRANEQFFGPGTRLTVL.